Shown below are 26 T cell receptor beta chains from a single sample sequenced in a study of blood T cell repertoires in COVID-19. The protocol was immunoSEQ multiplex PCR, while the TCRdb copy is restricted to in-frame clones and leaves out a portion. Here the sample spans roughly 56,000 clones, roughly 87% being singletons. Sequenced material: peripheral blood. The receptor set was obtained from a man aged 50 to 60 with active COVID-19.

The chain employs TRBV3-1 (or the pseudogene TRBV3-2) and TRBJ1-5; 7 bases align to TRBD1. CDR1 is LGHDT and CDR2 is YNNKEL in the germline V gene (reference sequence). The ends lost 3 bases at V and 5 bases at J; junction bases unmatched: 7. There are 15 residues in the CDR3. CDR3 nucleotides: TGTGCCAGCAGCCAGACTCGGGACAGCTATCAGCCCCAGCATTTT. Protein product: CASSQTRDSYQPQHF.

The chain recombines TRBV7-2 with TRBJ1-3; D gene uncertain. Germline lookup yields CDR1 SGHTA and CDR2 FQGNSA. The CDR3 has 15 residues. Trimming took off 5 bases at V and 8 bases at J, with 19 bases between the two ends. CDR3 sequence (DNA): TGTGCCAGCAGCCCCCGTATCGTTGGTCGGGACACCATATATTTT. Its protein is CASSPRIVGRDTIYF.

The chain couples TRBV4-3 to TRBJ2-7; 10 nucleotides agree with TRBD2. V lost 0 bases and J lost 2; bases outside the gene matches: 7. Looked up from germline, CDR1 is LGHNA and CDR2 is YSLEER. The CDR3 is made up of 17 amino acids. The CDR3 DNA reads as TGCGCCAGCAGCCAAGAGTTAGTAGCGGGGGGTCCCTACGAGCAGTACTTC. Protein product: CASSQELVAGGPYEQYF.

The chain recombines TRBV4-3 with TRBJ2-5, with 12 bases aligning to TRBD2. CDR3 length: 17 amino acids. The germline V gene encodes CDR1 LGHNA and CDR2 YSLEER. The V segment lost 4 bases and the J segment 5 bases; nucleotides outside the gene matches: 11. CDR3 sequence (DNA): TGCGCCAGCAGCCTCGAGGCTAGCGGGGGGGCGGAGGAGACCCAGTACTTC. Translating it yields CASSLEASGGAEETQYF.

Only one count was recorded for this clone. The chain is built from TRBV5-1 and TRBJ2-3, with D perhaps matching TRBD1 (6 bases). This CDR3 has 13 residues. V was cut by 7 bases and J by 0 bases, with 9 bases left in between. Germline CDR1 SGHRS, CDR2 YFSETQ. Here the CDR3 reads CASGQGSTDTQYF. The CDR3 DNA reads as TGCGCCAGCGGCCAGGGGAGCACAGATACGCAGTATTTT. Full variable domain (outside the CDR3, taken from reference TRBV5-1 and TRBJ2-3): KAGVTQTPRYLIKTRGQQVTLSCSPISGHRSVSWYQQTPGQGLQFLFEYFSETQRNKGNFPGRFSGRQFSNSRSEMNVSTLELGDSALYLCASGQGSTDTQYFGPGTRLTVL.

The V and J genes are TRBV7-9 and TRBJ1-2, with D perhaps matching TRBD1 (6 bases). V was shortened by 1 base and J by 7 bases, with 13 bases between the two germline ends. The CDR3 length is 14 residues. Per the germline V gene, CDR1 is SEHNR and CDR2 is FQNEAQ (reference sequence). For the CDR3, the DNA is TGTGCCAGCAGCTTAGAGATGGGGGCGCGTGGCTACACCTTC. This codes for CASSLEMGARGYTF.

This rearrangement joins TRBV23-1 to TRBJ1-3, with D possibly being TRBD1 (5 bases). Being an ORF, TRBV23-1 has a function that is uncertain. The CDR3 runs 15 residues. Trimming left V 10 bases short and J 0 bases short, with 16 bases between. CDR3 coding DNA: TGCGCCATTTCGGGGGAGGGCGGCTCTGGAAACACCATATATTTT. Its translation: CAISGEGGSGNTIYF.

The chain combines TRBV19 with TRBJ1-4; D might be TRBD1 (6 bases). The CDR3 is 13 amino acids. V lost 9 bases to trimming and J lost 7 bases, with 15 bases between them. Germline CDR1 reads LNHDA; CDR2 reads SQIVND (reference sequence). CDR3 DNA: TGTGCCAGCGGCGTGGTCAGGGGTGAAAAACTGTTTTTT. Residues: CASGVVRGEKLFF.

The sample holds one count of this clone. J is TRBJ2-2 and V is TRBV4-3; a possible D gene is TRBD1 (5 bases). CDR1 and CDR2 from the germline V gene are LGHNA and YSLEER. The CDR3 totals 15 residues. Trimming removed 5 bases at V and 7 bases at J, with 17 bases between. The CDR3 DNA follows: TGCGCCAGCAGCGGAAGGTTAGGGGAAATCGGGGAGCTGTTTTTT. The encoded protein is CASSGRLGEIGELFF.

This clone was seen a few times. The rearrangement links TRBV4-2 to TRBJ1-2, with 7 positions matching TRBD1. Germline CDR1 and CDR2: LGHNA and YNFKEQ. The CDR3 loop spans 15 amino acids. The J segment lost 7 bases and the V segment lost 0 bases, leaving 8 bases of the junction unmatched. CDR3: CASSQEAGRGTGYTF. The CDR3 bases are TGTGCCAGCAGCCAAGAGGCGGGCAGGGGGACTGGCTACACCTTC.

The chain has TRBV12-3 or TRBV12-4 and TRBJ2-5; 7 bases align to TRBD2. Trimming cost V 0 bases and J 5 bases; bases outside gene matches: 0. This CDR3 contains 13 residues. Here the CDR3 DNA reads TGTGCCAGCAGTTTAGCCGGGGGGGAGACCCAGTACTTC. The encoded protein is CASSLAGGETQYF.

This sequence joins TRBV5-1 and TRBJ1-4; D remains unclear. Trimming shortened V by 1 base and J by 8 bases, and 18 bases separated the two germline ends. Germline loops: CDR1 SGHRS, CDR2 YFSETQ. This CDR3 comprises 16 residues. Here the CDR3 reads CASSLNQDPAGEKLFF. As DNA, the CDR3 is TGCGCCAGCAGCTTGAACCAGGACCCGGCGGGGGAAAAACTGTTTTTT.

CDR3 bases: TGTGCCAGCAGCCGGTCGGGTCAAAGCAATCAGCCCCAGCATTTT. It translates to CASSRSGQSNQPQHF. V gene TRBV9 combines with J gene TRBJ1-5; D gene ambiguous. The V end lost 4 bases, the J end lost 1 base, and 12 bases lay between the germline ends. Germline V gene data show CDR1 as SGDLS and CDR2 as YYNGEE. CDR3 length equals 15 residues.

The chain uses TRBV7-2 and TRBJ2-1; no firm D call. The germline V and J ends were trimmed by 2 bases and 10 bases, with 12 bases remaining between them. Germline assignment: CDR1 SGHTA and CDR2 FQGNSA. The CDR3 sequence is 13 residues long. The CDR3 protein is CASSLRATVEQFF. For the CDR3, the DNA is TGTGCCAGCAGCTTAAGAGCGACGGTCGAGCAGTTCTTC.

This chain connects TRBV6-5 to TRBJ2-1; perhaps TRBD2 as D (6 bases). Germline V gene data show CDR1 as MNHEY and CDR2 as SVGAGI. V was shortened by 7 bases and J by 7 bases, with 17 bases between the two germline ends. There are 14 residues in the CDR3. The DNA of the CDR3 is TGTGCCAGCACCCCCCTGGGAGGAGGGAATGAGCAGTTCTTC. Translated, it gives CASTPLGGGNEQFF.

The chain couples TRBV27 to TRBJ1-4; D is perhaps TRBD1 (5 bases). V was pared by 6 bases and J by 7 bases, with 15 bases between. CDR1 and CDR2 from the germline V gene are MNHEY and SMNVEV (reference sequence). The CDR3 runs to 14 residues. CDR3 residues: CASRQGGGFEKLFF. The CDR3, as DNA: TGTGCCAGCAGGCAGGGAGGCGGGTTTGAAAAACTGTTTTTT.

In this sample, this clone turned up once. The chain links TRBV10-3 to TRBJ2-5; D might be TRBD2 (6 bases). The germline gives CDR1 ENHRY, CDR2 SYGVKD. The length of the CDR3 is 12 residues. V was pared by 11 bases and J by 3 bases, with 13 bases between. The CDR3 region has the DNA TGTGCCGCCTCCGGGGGTGAAGAGACCCAGTACTTC. It is translated as CAASGGEETQYF.

The chain joins TRBV2 to TRBJ2-1, with D tentatively TRBD1 (5 bases). Germline-derived CDR1 and CDR2 are SNHLY and FYNNEI. The CDR3 spans 13 residues. For the CDR3, the DNA is TGTGCGACGTTTGGGGCAAACTGGGATGAGCAGTTCTTC. This encodes CATFGANWDEQFF.

This chain uses TRBV19 with TRBJ2-7, with no clear D. Germline CDR1 is LNHDA and CDR2 is SQIVND (reference sequence). This CDR3 is built from 14 residues. Deletions cut 7 bases from V and 0 bases from J, with 13 bases between. CDR3 in DNA: TGTGCCAGTATCGGTCCTCCCTACTCCTACGAGCAGTACTTC. Translation gives CASIGPPYSYEQYF. The entire variable domain, with the rest obtained from reference TRBV19 and TRBJ2-7, is as follows: DGGITQSPKYLFRKEGQNVTLSCEQNLNHDAMYWYRQDPGQGLRLIYYSQIVNDFQKGDIAEGYSVSREKKESFPLTVTSAQKNPTAFYLCASIGPPYSYEQYFGPGTRLTVT.

The chain carries TRBV21-1 and TRBJ2-5; the table names TRBD2, a call not compared with the DNA. TRBV21-1 is shown as a pseudogene. The length of the CDR3 is 15 residues. CDR3 loop: CASSKGEAMTETQYF. The CDR3 DNA follows: TGTGCCAGCAGCAAAGGCGAGGCTATGACAGAGACCCAGTACTTC.

This clone was observed a handful of times. The gene calls are TRBV5-4 and TRBJ2-3; D is unclear. This CDR3 has 16 amino acids. V was trimmed by 3 bases and J by 0 bases, leaving 14 bases between them. Germline V gives CDR1 SGHNT, CDR2 YYREEE (reference sequence). The CDR3 coding sequence is TGTGCCAGCAGCTCGTCCCGGGTCTCGAGCACAGATACGCAGTATTTT. This sequence encodes CASSSSRVSSTDTQYF.

This chain connects TRBV11-2 to TRBJ1-2; D is uncertain. CDR1 is SGHAT and CDR2 is FQNNGV in the germline V gene. The V end was cut by 3 bases, the J end by 3 bases, with 11 bases between. CDR3 size: 14 residues. The CDR3 sequence is CASSLTGSYYGYTF. For the CDR3, the DNA is TGTGCCAGCAGCTTGACGGGGTCCTACTATGGCTACACCTTC.

This sequence joins TRBV12-5 and TRBJ2-1; TRBD2 aligns across 10 bases. J was trimmed by 8 bases and V by 1 base; bases with no gene match: 8. CDR3 size: 16 residues. Germline V CDR1 and CDR2: LGHNT, FRNRAP. CDR3 sequence (DNA): TGTGCTAGTGGTTTGGGCGCTAGCGGGAGAATCGATGAGCAGTTCTTC. Encoded protein: CASGLGASGRIDEQFF.

V is TRBV19 and J is TRBJ1-6; 9 bases line up with TRBD1. V gave up 4 bases and J gave up 7 bases; unmatched junction bases: 8. The CDR3 is 16 amino acids. Per germline, CDR1 LNHDA and CDR2 SQIVND (reference sequence). The CDR3 DNA follows: TGTGCCAGTAGTACACTGGACAGGGGCCTCAATTCACCCCTCCACTTT. It yields the protein CASSTLDRGLNSPLHF.

The rearrangement joins TRBV7-2 to TRBJ2-2; 9 positions match TRBD2. V was pared by 1 base and J by 7 bases, with 4 bases of the junction left unmatched. CDR1 and CDR2 (germline): SGHTA, FQGNSA. The CDR3 loop spans 15 amino acids. In DNA form, the CDR3 reads TGTGCCAGCAGCTTAGTCTGGCGGGGGGGCGGGGAGCTGTTTTTT. This translates into CASSLVWRGGGELFF.

The chain recombines TRBV5-6 with TRBJ2-5, with 7 bases aligning to TRBD2. The CDR3 is made up of 14 amino acids. The ends lost 0 bases at V and 5 bases at J; junction bases unmatched: 4. Germline values: CDR1 SGHDT, CDR2 YYEEEE. Written as DNA, the CDR3 is TGTGCCAGCAGCTTGGCGGGGGGTAGGGAGACCCAGTACTTC. Amino acids: CASSLAGGRETQYF.